Listed below are T cell receptor beta chains from one sample, sequenced in a study of blood T cell repertoires in COVID-19. The repertoire was sequenced with immunoSEQ multiplex PCR; TCRdb's copy has only in-frame clones and lacks some. The sample includes approximately 290,000 clones, more than 65% of them seen just once. The sequenced sample was peripheral blood. The receptors were gathered from a person aged 65 to 85 with COVID-19, enrolled during active disease. CDR3s include the opening cysteine and the closing phenylalanine or tryptophan. Each record gives: CDR3 protein, CDR3 DNA, clone size, D gene, V gene, J gene. The D gene is left open where the match is weak. Clone size appears in some rows only: once, few, many, or a class for an expanded clone.

CASSLKGGAGAGYNEQFF	TGTGCCAGCAGCCTAAAAGGGGGAGCGGGAGCGGGCTACAATGAGCAGTTCTTC	NA	TRBD2	TRBV9	TRBJ2-1
CATSRDPASVTTVATDTQYF	TGTGCCACCAGCAGAGATCCCGCCAGTGTGACTACCGTAGCCACAGATACGCAGTATTTT	NA	NA	TRBV15	TRBJ2-3
CASSPDSATNEKLFF	TGTGCCAGCAGCCCCGACAGCGCAACTAATGAAAAACTGTTTTTT	NA	NA	TRBV7-2	TRBJ1-4
CASTSLAGAGLREQYF	TGTGCCAGCACCTCCCTAGCGGGAGCTGGGTTACGCGAGCAGTACTTC	NA	TRBD2	TRBV27	TRBJ2-7
CASSGGSNSPLHF	TGTGCCAGTAGCGGGGGTAGTAATTCACCCCTCCACTTT	NA	NA	TRBV19	TRBJ1-6
CATSSRRTGTIDQPQHF	TGTGCCACCAGCAGCAGACGGACAGGGACGATCGATCAGCCCCAGCATTTT	NA	TRBD1	TRBV15	TRBJ1-5
CASSQGQGTYPSTDTQYF	TGTGCCAGCAGCCAGGGACAGGGGACGTACCCTAGCACAGATACGCAGTATTTT	NA	TRBD1	TRBV11-3	TRBJ2-3
CASSLNLQGGAFF	TGTGCCAGCAGCCTTAATTTACAGGGGGGAGCTTTCTTT	NA	TRBD1	TRBV3-1/TRBV3-2	TRBJ1-1
CASSRSTGTSNQPQHF	TGTGCCAGTAGTAGGTCCACAGGGACCAGCAATCAGCCCCAGCATTTT	NA	NA	TRBV19	TRBJ1-5
CASSLEGEGGYTF	TGTGCCAGCAGCTTGGAGGGGGAGGGTGGCTACACCTTC	NA	NA	TRBV6-5	TRBJ1-2
CASSSPDRGLYEKLFF	TGTGCCAGCAGTTCCCCGGACAGGGGGCTTTATGAAAAACTGTTTTTT	NA	TRBD1	TRBV28	TRBJ1-4
CASSLAGTRLETQYF	TGCGCCAGCAGCTTGGCGGGGACTAGATTAGAGACCCAGTACTTC	NA	TRBD2	TRBV5-1	TRBJ2-5
CASKEVVFSNQPQHF	TGTGCCAGCAAGGAGGTTGTGTTCAGCAATCAGCCCCAGCATTTT	NA	NA	TRBV6-5	TRBJ1-5
CASSFNRVQPQHF	TGTGCCAGCAGCTTCAACAGGGTTCAGCCCCAGCATTTT	NA	NA	TRBV5-8	TRBJ1-5
CASSHYLFRGLTGELFF	TGTGCCAGCAGCCACTATCTTTTCAGGGGGCTCACCGGGGAGCTGTTTTTT	NA	TRBD1	TRBV14	TRBJ2-2
CASSRPGVGSYEQYF	TGTGCCAGCAGCCGACCAGGGGTGGGCTCCTACGAGCAGTACTTC	NA	NA	TRBV5-4	TRBJ2-7
CASSLYDRGLGQPQHF	TGTGCCAGCAGTTTATACGACAGGGGCTTGGGTCAGCCCCAGCATTTT	NA	TRBD1	TRBV28	TRBJ1-5
CASIKFQGLKGGYTF	TGTGCCAGCATTAAATTCCAGGGGTTGAAAGGCGGCTACACCTTC	NA	NA	TRBV6-5	TRBJ1-2
CAISEDRRLDQPQHF	TGTGCCATCAGTGAAGACAGGAGGCTTGATCAGCCCCAGCATTTT	NA	NA	TRBV10-3	TRBJ1-5
CASNLGGTEAFF	TGTGCCAGCAACTTAGGGGGCACTGAAGCTTTCTTT	NA	NA	TRBV12-3/TRBV12-4	TRBJ1-1
CASSVGGPGELFF	TGTGCCAGCAGCGTTGGCGGCCCCGGGGAGCTGTTTTTT	NA	NA	TRBV7-2	TRBJ2-2
CASSQDPPDEQFF	TGTGCCAGCAGCCAAGATCCACCGGATGAGCAGTTCTTC	NA	NA	TRBV3-1/TRBV3-2	TRBJ2-1
CASSPLTGEFGELFF	TGTGCCAGCTCACCACTTACTGGGGAGTTCGGGGAGCTGTTTTTT	NA	NA	TRBV18	TRBJ2-2
CASSISGREETQYF	TGTGCCAGCTCAATTAGCGGGAGGGAAGAGACCCAGTACTTC	once	TRBD2	TRBV18	TRBJ2-5
CASSKDAEASSYNEQFF	TGTGCCAGCAGCAAAGACGCTGAGGCTAGCTCCTACAATGAGCAGTTCTTC	NA	NA	TRBV21-1	TRBJ2-1
CASSLGQDYGYTF	TGTGCCAGCAGCTTAGGGCAAGACTATGGCTACACCTTC	NA	NA	TRBV7-8	TRBJ1-2
CASTPGQNDEQYF	TGTGCCAGCACCCCGGGACAGAACGACGAGCAGTACTTC	NA	TRBD1	TRBV12-3/TRBV12-4	TRBJ2-7
CASSLSGGATMGTQYF	TGTGCCAGCAGCCTAAGCGGGGGGGCCACTATGGGTACGCAGTATTTT	NA	TRBD2	TRBV7-2	TRBJ2-3
CASSPGSYGYTF	TGTGCCAGCAGCCCCGGGAGCTATGGCTACACCTTC	NA	NA	TRBV3-1/TRBV3-2	TRBJ1-2
CASSYSEGVPLGYTF	TGTGCCAGCAGTTACAGTGAGGGAGTCCCCCTAGGCTACACCTTC	NA	NA	TRBV6-5	TRBJ1-2